The 18 T cell receptor beta chains reported below all come from one sample, sequenced in a study of T cells in Graves' hyperthyroidism and ophthalmopathy. RNA transcripts gave rise to amplified TCR beta CDR3 regions. The HTBI primer set drove a first-round RT-PCR of the TCR CDR3. Via MiXCR, TCRdb re-called the multiplex PCR reads, giving one row per CDR3 protein. The sample holds 400,000 to 500,000 distinct CDR3 sequences, under 15% seen once. Material: blood. The origin of the receptors is a young woman with Graves' hyperthyroidism.

This clonotype was recorded many times. CDR3 DNA sequence: TGCGCCAGCAGCTTCACCGGTCTCTTCTCTGGGGCCAACGTCCTGACTTTC. Protein product: CASSFTGLFSGANVLTF. This chain links TRBV5-1 with TRBJ2-6; no clear D. Trimming took off 2 bases at V and 0 bases at J, with 12 bases between the two ends. CDR1 and CDR2 (germline): SGHRS, YFSETQ. The CDR3 runs 17 residues.

This clonotype was picked up many times. The chain joins TRBV2 to TRBJ2-1; 8 bases are a match to TRBD1. Trimming took 5 bases from V and 1 from J; bases not matched to a gene: 1. This CDR3 comprises 14 residues. Looked up from germline, CDR1 is SNHLY and CDR2 is FYNNEI. CDR3 bases: TGTGCCAGCAGTACAGGGGGATCCTACAATGAGCAGTTCTTC. Encoded protein: CASSTGGSYNEQFF. Complete variable domain (other parts from reference TRBV2 and TRBJ2-1): EPEVTQTPSHQVTQMGQEVILRCVPISNHLYFYWYRQILGQKVEFLVSFYNNEISEKSEIFDDQFSVERPDGSNFTLKIRSTKLEDSAMYFCASSTGGSYNEQFFGPGTRLTVL.

V usage is TRBV5-1 and J usage is TRBJ1-1; TRBD1 might be the D (5 bases). V lost 0 bases, J lost 7 bases, and 13 bases lay in between. CDR3 size: 14 residues. The germline CDR1 and CDR2 sequences are SGHRS and YFSETQ. CDR3 sequence: CASSLESGGFEAFF. The CDR3 DNA is TGCGCCAGCAGCTTGGAATCCGGGGGGTTTGAAGCTTTCTTT.

This clonotype was recorded many times. This rearrangement joins TRBV2 to TRBJ1-1; D uncertain. Germline values: CDR1 SNHLY, CDR2 FYNNEI. V lost 3 bases to trimming and J lost 3 bases, with 14 bases between them. The CDR3 consists of 15 residues. Written as DNA, the CDR3 is TGTGCCAGCAGTGACTTAAGGGATTGGGACACTGAAGCTTTCTTT. This translates into CASSDLRDWDTEAFF.

This clonotype was observed many times. The chain couples TRBV27 to TRBJ1-2, with 7 bases aligning to TRBD1. The germline V gene has CDR1 MNHEY and CDR2 SMNVEV (reference sequence). The CDR3 sequence is 14 residues long. V gave up 6 bases and J gave up 5 bases; unmatched junction bases: 9. CDR3 region: CASSQTGKQYGYTF. For the CDR3, the DNA is TGTGCCAGCAGCCAGACAGGGAAACAGTATGGCTACACCTTC.

This clonotype was observed many times. This chain connects TRBV20-1 to TRBJ2-5, with TRBD2 identical over 7 bases. Trimming at V came to 4 bases and at J to 3 bases, leaving 11 bases not matched to a gene. From germline, CDR1 is DFQATT and CDR2 SNEGSKA (reference sequence). This CDR3 is 15 amino acids long. The CDR3 region has the DNA TGCAGTGCTAACCCGGGGGGTCGAAAGAAAGAGACCCAGTACTTC. Its protein product is CSANPGGRKKETQYF.

This clonotype was observed at least ten times. This chain's CDR3 is CASSPPGRTEAFF. In DNA form, the CDR3 reads TGTGCCAGCTCACCACCGGGGCGGACTGAAGCTTTCTTT. The genes are TRBV18 and TRBJ1-1; the D gene is possibly TRBD1 (5 bases). V lost 0 bases to trimming and J lost 5 bases, with 7 bases between them. The CDR3 sequence is 13 residues long. Germline V gene sequence: CDR1 KGHSH, CDR2 LQKENI.

At least ten counts were recorded for this clonotype. J is TRBJ1-5 and V is TRBV19; D may be TRBD1 (5 bases). CDR3 length equals 14 residues. V lost 5 bases to trimming and J lost 4 bases, with 12 bases between them. Per germline, CDR1 LNHDA and CDR2 SQIVND (reference sequence). CDR3 nucleotide sequence: TGTGCCAGTAGTGGGAACGGGGGGAATCAGCCCCAGCATTTT. This encodes CASSGNGGNQPQHF.

This clonotype was seen repeatedly, ten times or more. The chain combines TRBV28 with TRBJ1-1, with no clear D. Germline values: CDR1 MDHEN, CDR2 SYDVKM. The CDR3 spans 14 residues. V was pared by 5 bases and J by 1 base, with 11 bases between. The DNA for the CDR3 is TGTGCCAGCAGTACTTACCAGAAGAACACTGAAGCTTTCTTT. Its protein is CASSTYQKNTEAFF.

This clonotype showed up many times. The chain is built from TRBV24-1 and TRBJ1-1; D not resolved. CDR3 size: 14 residues. Germline V gene lookup returns CDR1 KGHDR and CDR2 SFDVKD. Trimming removed 2 bases from V and 3 bases from J, with 9 bases in between. This CDR3 is CATSDSSDYTEAFF. CDR3 DNA: TGTGCCACCAGTGATTCTTCGGACTACACTGAAGCTTTCTTT.

This sequence joins TRBV20-1 and TRBJ1-2; D gene ambiguous. Germline V gene sequence: CDR1 DFQATT, CDR2 SNEGSKA (reference sequence). This CDR3 has 11 amino acids. V was clipped by 6 bases and J by 7 bases, with 12 bases between them. CDR3 in amino acids: CSAQVQFGYTF. DNA for the CDR3: TGCAGTGCCCAAGTCCAGTTTGGCTACACCTTC.

This clonotype was seen only a few times. This chain uses TRBV18 with TRBJ2-2; D is unclear. Per germline, CDR1 KGHSH and CDR2 LQKENI. The length of the CDR3 is 14 residues. The V end was cut by 3 bases, the J end by 6 bases, with 11 bases between. DNA for the CDR3: TGTGCCAGCTCACCTTTCGGACCACCCGGGGAGCTGTTTTTT. Translating gives CASSPFGPPGELFF.

This clonotype has a handful of counts. The chain recombines TRBV30 with TRBJ1-2, with TRBD1 matching 7 bases. J was trimmed by 9 bases and V by 2 bases; bases with no gene match: 12. The CDR3 is 14 amino acids. Germline CDR1 is GTSNPN and CDR2 is SVGIG (reference sequence). The DNA for the CDR3 is TGTGCCTGGAGTCCCACTCGGACAGGTCTTAGCTACACCTTC. Protein product: CAWSPTRTGLSYTF.

This clonotype was seen a handful of times. The chain combines TRBV5-6 with TRBJ2-1; TRBD1 aligns across 11 bases. Germline-derived CDR1 and CDR2 are SGHDT and YYEEEE. Trimming removed 5 bases from V and 2 bases from J; junction bases left unmatched: 0. This CDR3 comprises 14 residues. As DNA, the CDR3 is TGTGCCAGCAGGGACAGGGGGCCCTACAATGAGCAGTTCTTC. Protein sequence: CASRDRGPYNEQFF.

In its sample, this clonotype was seen many times. This chain joins TRBV12-5 and TRBJ2-7; no definite D call. Germline V CDR1 and CDR2: LGHNT, FRNRAP. V was pared by 3 bases and J by 0 bases, with 9 bases between. CDR3 size: 14 residues. CDR3 in amino acids: CASGFNTRSYEQYF. The DNA for the CDR3 is TGTGCTAGTGGTTTCAACACCCGCTCCTACGAGCAGTACTTC.

This clonotype showed up many times. The V and J genes are TRBV18 and TRBJ2-3; D ambiguous. With 2 bases removed from V and 0 bases from J, the gap between germline ends came to 9 bases. Germline values: CDR1 KGHSH, CDR2 LQKENI. The CDR3 is made up of 15 amino acids. The CDR3 is CASSPRPESTDTQYF. The DNA for the CDR3 is TGTGCCAGCTCACCAAGGCCAGAGAGCACAGATACGCAGTATTTT.

In DNA, the CDR3 is TGCGCCAGCAGCCAAGAAACTATTACTGACGGCAATCAGCCCCAGCATTTT. Translating gives CASSQETITDGNQPQHF. The V and J genes are TRBV4-1 and TRBJ1-5; D call uncertain. The CDR3 runs 17 residues. Looked up from germline, CDR1 is MGHRA and CDR2 is YSYEKL. Trimming removed 0 bases from V and 2 bases from J, with 14 bases in between.

This clonotype was observed a handful of times. The chain links TRBV25-1 to TRBJ1-2; D gene uncertain. The CDR3 sequence is 16 residues long. V was cut by 1 base and J by 5 bases, with 17 bases left in between. CDR1 is MGHDK, CDR2 SYGVNS, per germline. The CDR3 protein is CASSESGRLLLYGYTF. The CDR3 DNA follows: TGTGCCAGCAGTGAATCGGGCAGACTACTCTTATATGGCTACACCTTC.